The 21 T cell receptor beta chains listed next were all sequenced from one sample in a study of beta chain features in type 1 diabetes. General observations from the study: Shortening that was moderate but significant affected the TCRB CDR3s of Type 1 diabetes patients in all four CD4+ subsets.

Expressed TCRB transcripts were sequenced after all isolated RNA was converted to cDNA. Libraries were prepared by immunoSEQ multiplex PCR; TCRdb keeps only in-frame clonotypes and omits some of them. This sample has over 300,000 clones; roughly a tenth occur once, and the top ten carry 0.95% to 1.1%. For these TCRs, the target antigens are not known. The sequencing input was central memory CD4+ T cells from blood. Receptor source: a man under 40 with type 1 diabetes.

V usage is TRBV6-6 and J usage is TRBJ2-1; 7 nucleotides match TRBD1. The ends lost 2 bases at V and 7 bases at J; junction bases unmatched: 8. This CDR3 has 15 residues. CDR1 and CDR2 (germline): MNHNY, SVGAGI (reference sequence). The CDR3 loop is CASSYRVDRVNEQFF. The CDR3 DNA reads as TGTGCCAGCAGTTACAGAGTCGACAGGGTGAATGAGCAGTTCTTC.

This clone was recorded a few times. The rearrangement joins TRBV29-1 to TRBJ1-2, with D perhaps TRBD1 (5 bases). Germline-derived CDR1 and CDR2 are SQVTM and ANQGSEA. V lost 7 bases and J 6 bases, leaving 18 bases between the germline ends. This CDR3 has 13 residues. As DNA, the CDR3 is TGCAGCGAAACAAAGGGTTGGGGGGATGGCTACACCTTC. It yields the protein CSETKGWGDGYTF. The whole variable domain, filled in from reference TRBV29-1 and TRBJ1-2, reads SAVISQKPSRDICQRGTSLTIQCQVDSQVTMMFWYRQQPGQSLTLIATANQGSEATYESGFVIDKFPISRPNLTFSTLTVSNMSPEDSSIYLCSETKGWGDGYTFGSGTRLTVV.

This clone has more than one count but fewer than ten. The V gene is TRBV5-1, the J gene TRBJ2-1; D gene uncertain. This CDR3 comprises 11 residues. V gave up 1 base and J gave up 9 bases, with 5 bases separating them. Germline CDR1 reads SGHRS; CDR2 reads YFSETQ. The CDR3 DNA is TGCGCCAGCAGCTTGCTGGCTGAGCAGTTCTTC. It yields the protein CASSLLAEQFF.

In its sample, this clone was seen a few times. V and J are TRBV28 and TRBJ2-7, with D hard to call. Germline V CDR1 and CDR2: MDHEN, SYDVKM. The length of the CDR3 is 14 residues. The ends were cut back, 3 bases at V and 5 bases at J, with 14 bases in the middle. CDR3 region: CASSLWFPDHEQYF. In DNA, the CDR3 is TGTGCCAGCAGTTTGTGGTTTCCAGACCACGAGCAGTACTTC.

Concerning this clone itself: At one of its ends the junction is not consistent with the germline gene, which may arise from a read error. The chain recombines TRBV7-7 with TRBJ2-2; no firm D call. The germline CDR1 and CDR2 sequences are SSHAT and FNYEAQ (reference sequence). The CDR3 sequence is 14 residues long. In DNA, the CDR3 is TGTGCTAGCAGCTTAGTACTTTTAAGCGGGGAGCTGTTTTTT. Its protein is CASSLVLLSGELFF. Based on the CDR3 plus reference TRBV7-7 and TRBJ2-2, the full variable domain is GAGVSQSPRYKVTKRGQDVTLRCDPISSHATLYWYQQALGQGPEFLTYFNYEAQPDKSGLPSDRFSAERPEGSISTLTIQRTEQRDSAMYRCASSLVLLSGELFFGEGSRLTVL.

This chain connects TRBV30 to TRBJ1-5; tentative D call: TRBD1 (5 bases). This CDR3 is built from 13 residues. V lost 0 bases to trimming and J lost 5 bases, with 8 bases between them. Germline V gene lookup returns CDR1 GTSNPN and CDR2 SVGIG (reference sequence). CDR3 sequence reads: CAWSVGVDQPQHF. CDR3 DNA: TGTGCCTGGAGTGTAGGGGTGGATCAGCCCCAGCATTTT.

Worth noting for this clone: A much bigger clone sits one base away, suggesting this may be a read error. This CDR3 is also generated by other DNA sequences in the sample. This chain connects TRBV7-2 to TRBJ2-7; TRBD1 aligns across 9 bases. This CDR3 contains 13 residues. Per germline, CDR1 SGHTA and CDR2 FQGNSA. With V trimmed by 5 bases and J by 2 bases, 1 base remained unmatched. In nucleotides, the CDR3 is TGTGCCAGCAGCCGGGACAGGGCCTACGAGCAGTACTTC. Translated: CASSRDRAYEQYF.

The chain has TRBV10-2 and TRBJ1-1, with D uncertain. The CDR3 contains 14 residues. Germline lookup yields CDR1 WSHSY and CDR2 SAAADI. V lost 3 bases to trimming and J lost 0 bases, with 8 bases between them. The CDR3: CASSEKSLNTEAFF. Written as DNA, the CDR3 is TGCGCCAGCAGTGAAAAGAGTTTGAACACTGAAGCTTTCTTT.

This clone was counted between two and nine times. The chain employs TRBV4-3 and TRBJ1-6; 7 nucleotides align to TRBD1. After removal of 4 bases from V and 4 bases from J, the junction contained 4 bases not matched to a gene. Germline values: CDR1 LGHNA, CDR2 YSLEER. There are 15 residues in the CDR3. The CDR3 here is CASSPGTAYNSPLHF. CDR3 DNA: TGCGCCAGCAGCCCGGGGACAGCTTATAATTCACCCCTCCACTTT.

The chain couples TRBV7-2 to TRBJ2-1, with no clear D. V was trimmed by 1 base and J by 10 bases, leaving 5 bases between them. CDR1 and CDR2 from the germline V gene are SGHTA and FQGNSA. The CDR3 has 11 residues. CDR3 nucleotides: TGTGCCAGCAGCTTAGGAGTCGAGCAGTTCTTC. Amino acid sequence: CASSLGVEQFF.

The sample holds a few counts of this clone. The chain employs TRBV5-6 and TRBJ2-3; 7 nucleotides line up with TRBD1. Losses at the gene ends were 4 bases for V and 4 bases for J; bases not matched to a gene: 3. This CDR3 is built from 13 residues. CDR1 and CDR2 (germline): SGHDT, YYEEEE. The CDR3 protein is CASSRGQADTQYF. The CDR3 bases are TGTGCCAGCAGCCGAGGACAGGCAGATACGCAGTATTTT.

The J gene is TRBJ1-5, the V gene TRBV30; weak D call: TRBD1 (5 bases). The CDR3 runs 15 residues. Germline CDR1 reads GTSNPN; CDR2 reads SVGIG (reference sequence). The V and J ends lost 0 bases and 2 bases respectively, with 11 bases between them. The CDR3 DNA is TGTGCCTGGAGTGTACTGTCGGGGGGCAATCAGCCCCAGCATTTT. Translation: CAWSVLSGGNQPQHF. Combining the CDR3 with reference TRBV30 and TRBJ1-5 gives the whole variable domain SQTIHQWPATLVQPVGSPLSLECTVEGTSNPNLYWYRQAAGRGLQLLFYSVGIGQISSEVPQNLSASRPQDRQFILSSKKLLLSDSGFYLCAWSVLSGGNQPQHFGDGTRLSIL.

This clone was seen only a few times. CDR3 in amino acids: CSGNGQMQETQYF. CDR3 coding DNA: TGCAGCGGGAATGGGCAGATGCAAGAGACCCAGTACTTC. This rearrangement joins TRBV29-1 to TRBJ2-5, with D unclear. The V end lost 7 bases, the J end lost 2 bases, and 14 bases lay between the germline ends. Germline loops: CDR1 SQVTM, CDR2 ANQGSEA. The CDR3 has 13 residues.

This clone was observed at least ten times. The J gene is TRBJ2-7, the V gene TRBV18; tentatively, D is TRBD2 (6 bases). Germline values: CDR1 KGHSH, CDR2 LQKENI. Trimming took off 3 bases at V and 4 bases at J, with 13 bases between the two ends. The CDR3 is 14 residues long. In DNA, the CDR3 is TGTGCCAGCTCACCTCCGGGAGCAACTTACGAGCAGTACTTC. It encodes CASSPPGATYEQYF.

This chain connects TRBV30 to TRBJ2-7; perhaps TRBD1 as D (6 bases). Trimming removed 0 bases at V and 6 bases at J, with 9 bases between. The CDR3 sequence is 12 residues long. The germline V gene has CDR1 GTSNPN and CDR2 SVGIG (reference sequence). The CDR3 sequence is CAWSVRRGEQYF. The CDR3, as DNA: TGTGCCTGGAGTGTACGCAGGGGCGAGCAGTACTTC. Full variable domain (missing parts from reference TRBV30 and TRBJ2-7): SQTIHQWPATLVQPVGSPLSLECTVEGTSNPNLYWYRQAAGRGLQLLFYSVGIGQISSEVPQNLSASRPQDRQFILSSKKLLLSDSGFYLCAWSVRRGEQYFGPGTRLTVT.

Concerning this clone: Other DNA sequences within the sample encode an identical CDR3. The chain joins TRBV18 to TRBJ2-7; 8 nucleotides match TRBD1. V was pared by 3 bases and J by 4 bases, with 2 bases of the junction left unmatched. The CDR3 is made up of 13 amino acids. Germline V lookup: CDR1 KGHSH, CDR2 LQKENI. CDR3 amino acids: CASSPDRAYEQYF. CDR3 in DNA: TGTGCCAGCTCACCGGACAGGGCATACGAGCAGTACTTC.

The chain joins TRBV7-2 to TRBJ2-5; D not resolved. The germline V and J ends were trimmed by 6 bases and 0 bases, with 14 bases remaining between them. The CDR3 sequence is 15 residues long. The V gene's germline CDR1 is SGHTA and CDR2 FQGNSA. This CDR3 reads CASRVRGAYQETQYF. Here the CDR3 DNA reads TGTGCCAGCAGGGTCAGAGGCGCGTACCAAGAGACCCAGTACTTC.

This clone was seen a handful of times. The chain uses TRBV2 and TRBJ1-1; TRBD1 agrees at 7 bases. The CDR3 is 14 amino acids. Per germline, CDR1 SNHLY and CDR2 FYNNEI. J was trimmed by 2 bases and V by 3 bases; bases with no gene match: 3. CDR3 in amino acids: CASSERTGNTEAFF. CDR3 in DNA: TGTGCCAGCAGTGAGCGGACAGGAAACACTGAAGCTTTCTTT. Drawing the rest from reference TRBV2 and TRBJ1-1, the complete variable domain is EPEVTQTPSHQVTQMGQEVILRCVPISNHLYFYWYRQILGQKVEFLVSFYNNEISEKSEIFDDQFSVERPDGSNFTLKIRSTKLEDSAMYFCASSERTGNTEAFFGQGTRLTVV.

The rearrangement uses TRBV5-1 and TRBJ1-5; no clear D. This CDR3 is 15 amino acids long. The germline V gene has CDR1 SGHRS and CDR2 YFSETQ. V lost 0 bases to trimming and J lost 0 bases, with 7 bases between them. CDR3 region: CASSLDADSNQPQHF. In nucleotides, the CDR3 is TGCGCCAGCAGCTTGGATGCTGATAGCAATCAGCCCCAGCATTTT.

J is TRBJ2-5 and V is TRBV11-2; D perhaps matches TRBD2 (6 bases). The CDR3 totals 14 residues. Trimming cost V 5 bases and J 5 bases, with 15 bases left between them. Germline-derived CDR1 and CDR2 are SGHAT and FQNNGV. Written as DNA, the CDR3 is TGTGCCAGCAGCGCGGGACTTATACTGGAGACCCAGTACTTC. This encodes CASSAGLILETQYF. Supplemented by reference TRBV11-2 and TRBJ2-5, the full variable domain reads EAGVAQSPRYKIIEKRQSVAFWCNPISGHATLYWYQQILGQGPKLLIQFQNNGVVDDSQLPKDRFSAERLKGVDSTLKIQPAKLEDSAVYLCASSAGLILETQYFGPGTRLLVL.

V usage is TRBV5-6 and J usage is TRBJ1-2; tentatively, D is TRBD1 (6 bases). From germline, CDR1 is SGHDT and CDR2 YYEEEE. The V gene lost 0 bases and the J gene lost 7 bases, with 10 bases spanning the gap. This CDR3 is 13 amino acids long. The CDR3 DNA reads TGTGCCAGCAGCTTGGTCCGGGGGCCTGGCTACACCTTC. As protein: CASSLVRGPGYTF.